The next 17 T cell receptor beta chains were all read from a single sample in a study of cytomegalovirus exposure and HLA in healthy donors. The study ran its PCR with 60 Vbeta and 13 Jbeta primers. Produced via immunoSEQ multiplex PCR; TCRdb's table is partial and in-frame only. The data show 200,000 to 250,000 clones, about 80% seen once. The sample comprised PBMCs. These receptors all stem from a middle-aged man in good health and CMV-seronegative.

The sample holds a few counts of this clone. This chain joins TRBV7-9 and TRBJ1-1; D gene ambiguous. Trimming pared 5 bases from V and 0 bases from J, leaving 7 bases between. The germline gives CDR1 SEHNR, CDR2 FQNEAQ (reference sequence). CDR3 length equals 13 residues. The CDR3 DNA reads as TGTGCCAGCAGCCATCCAATGAACACTGAAGCTTTCTTT. Translation gives CASSHPMNTEAFF.

This chain connects TRBV19 to TRBJ1-6; D perhaps matches TRBD1 (5 bases). V was pared by 7 bases and J by 9 bases, with 10 bases between. Germline lookup yields CDR1 LNHDA and CDR2 SQIVND (reference sequence). CDR3 length: 12 residues. The CDR3 DNA follows: TGTGCCAGTACCCGGGGGGTTTCACCCCTCCACTTT. It yields the protein CASTRGVSPLHF. Drawing the rest from reference TRBV19 and TRBJ1-6, the complete variable domain is DGGITQSPKYLFRKEGQNVTLSCEQNLNHDAMYWYRQDPGQGLRLIYYSQIVNDFQKGDIAEGYSVSREKKESFPLTVTSAQKNPTAFYLCASTRGVSPLHFGNGTRLTVT.

V and J are TRBV28 and TRBJ2-4, with 9 bases identical to TRBD2. The CDR3 totals 14 residues. Per germline, CDR1 MDHEN and CDR2 SYDVKM. The trim removed 8 bases at V and 6 bases at J, leaving 8 bases unmatched. The CDR3 loop reads CASRFAGGSNIQYF. The CDR3 coding sequence is TGTGCCAGCCGCTTTGCGGGAGGGTCAAACATTCAGTACTTC.

The CDR3 bases are TGTGCCAGCAGTTCCGCCGCCGGTTCGGCCTACGAGCAGTACTTC. The encoded protein is CASSSAAGSAYEQYF. The V call is TRBV27, the J call TRBJ2-7; D gene uncertain. The V end was cut by 4 bases, the J end by 2 bases, with 15 bases between. This CDR3 is built from 15 residues. Germline-derived CDR1 and CDR2 are MNHEY and SMNVEV (reference sequence).

This clone was found a few times. V gene TRBV29-1 combines with J gene TRBJ1-1, with a weak D call TRBD1 (6 bases). Per germline, CDR1 SQVTM and CDR2 ANQGSEA. The germline V and J ends were trimmed by 7 bases and 6 bases, with 12 bases remaining between them. The CDR3 is 11 amino acids. The CDR3 sequence: CSARGGSEAFF. In nucleotides, the CDR3 is TGCAGCGCCCGAGGGGGTTCTGAAGCTTTCTTT.

This clone was recorded once. The rearrangement joins TRBV29-1 to TRBJ2-7; D is ambiguous. The V gene's germline CDR1 is SQVTM and CDR2 ANQGSEA. The CDR3 sequence is 12 residues long. The V gene lost 4 bases and the J gene lost 1 base, with 8 bases spanning the gap. Here the CDR3 DNA reads TGCAGCGTTGCTGCGGTATCCTACGAGCAGTACTTC. Amino acid sequence: CSVAAVSYEQYF.

This clone has a handful of counts. The rearrangement joins TRBV7-9 to TRBJ2-5, with D possibly TRBD2 on 5 matching bases. V lost 1 base to trimming and J lost 1 base, with 7 bases between them. This CDR3 has 14 residues. In germline, CDR1 is SEHNR, CDR2 FQNEAQ (reference sequence). DNA for the CDR3: TGTGCCAGCAGCTTAGGAGGAGGCCAAGAGACCCAGTACTTC. This sequence encodes CASSLGGGQETQYF.

This clone was seen only once. V is TRBV7-2 and J is TRBJ2-3; TRBD2 matches at 7 bases. V dropped 5 bases and J dropped 4; count of bases not matched to a gene: 6. CDR3 length: 14 residues. Germline V gives CDR1 SGHTA, CDR2 FQGNSA. The CDR3: CASSPAGRADTQYF. The CDR3 bases are TGTGCCAGCAGCCCCGCGGGGAGGGCAGATACGCAGTATTTT.

This clone was seen only a few times. The J gene is TRBJ1-4, the V gene TRBV15; 8 nucleotides line up with TRBD1. The germline V gene encodes CDR1 LNHNV and CDR2 YYDKDF (reference sequence). V shed 6 bases and J 3 bases; nucleotides not matched to a gene: 9. CDR3 size: 16 residues. The CDR3 DNA reads as TGTGCCACCAGTAAGGCAGGGGGCTTAGCTAATGAAAAACTGTTTTTT. It codes for CATSKAGGLANEKLFF. The variable domain in full, with the rest retrieved from reference TRBV15 and TRBJ1-4, is DAMVIQNPRYQVTQFGKPVTLSCSQTLNHNVMYWYQQKSSQAPKLLFHYYDKDFNNEADTPDNFQSRRPNTSFCFLDIRSPGLGDTAMYLCATSKAGGLANEKLFFGSGTQLSVL.

This chain uses TRBV5-4 with TRBJ2-3, with 15 bases aligning to TRBD2. The CDR3 consists of 16 residues. The ends lost 4 bases at V and 4 bases at J; junction bases unmatched: 4. CDR1 SGHNT and CDR2 YYREEE come from the germline V gene (reference sequence). CDR3 nucleotide sequence: TGTGCCAGCAGCCCCAGGACTAGCGGGAGGGCAGATACGCAGTATTTT. Amino acid sequence: CASSPRTSGRADTQYF. The whole variable domain, remainder taken from reference TRBV5-4 and TRBJ2-3, is ETGVTQSPTHLIKTRGQQVTLRCSSQSGHNTVSWYQQALGQGPQFIFQYYREEENGRGNFPPRFSGLQFPNYSSELNVNALELDDSALYLCASSPRTSGRADTQYFGPGTRLTVL.

The rearrangement links TRBV15 to TRBJ2-3; D ambiguous. The CDR3 covers 14 residues. Trimming cost V 1 base and J 2 bases, with 7 bases left between them. Germline CDR1 is LNHNV and CDR2 is YYDKDF (reference sequence). In DNA, the CDR3 is TGTGCCACCAGCAGAGTGTGGCACACAGATACGCAGTATTTT. Translated, it gives CATSRVWHTDTQYF.

The count of this clone is one. The chain joins TRBV5-1 to TRBJ2-3; 10 bases agree with TRBD1. Germline V gene data show CDR1 as SGHRS and CDR2 as YFSETQ. J gave up 4 bases and V 0 bases, and 2 bases lay outside the gene matches. This CDR3 has 15 residues. DNA for the CDR3: TGCGCCAGCAGCTTGGGGGGGACAGGGGCAGATACGCAGTATTTT. Its protein is CASSLGGTGADTQYF.

In its sample, this clone was seen once. The chain has TRBV27 and TRBJ1-5, with a weak D call TRBD1 (5 bases). V was clipped by 6 bases and J by 3 bases, with 9 bases between them. Germline lookup yields CDR1 MNHEY and CDR2 SMNVEV (reference sequence). The CDR3 runs 13 residues. The CDR3 loop is CASSPQDNQPQHF. CDR3 sequence (DNA): TGTGCCAGCAGCCCACAGGACAATCAGCCCCAGCATTTT.

V gene TRBV30 combines with J gene TRBJ2-1; D unresolved. The germline V and J ends were trimmed by 4 bases and 1 base, with 11 bases remaining between them. The CDR3 runs 14 residues. Germline CDR1 GTSNPN, CDR2 SVGIG (reference sequence). The CDR3 spells CAWNRINSYNEQFF. As DNA, the CDR3 is TGTGCCTGGAACAGAATCAATTCCTACAATGAGCAGTTCTTC. The whole variable domain, remainder taken from reference TRBV30 and TRBJ2-1, is SQTIHQWPATLVQPVGSPLSLECTVEGTSNPNLYWYRQAAGRGLQLLFYSVGIGQISSEVPQNLSASRPQDRQFILSSKKLLLSDSGFYLCAWNRINSYNEQFFGPGTRLTVL.

The V gene is TRBV7-9, the J gene TRBJ1-2, with D possibly TRBD1 on 5 matching bases. The CDR3 runs to 15 residues. In germline, CDR1 is SEHNR, CDR2 FQNEAQ (reference sequence). Trimming took off 6 bases at V and 0 bases at J, with 14 bases between the two ends. CDR3 amino acids: CASSGGDGTNYGYTF. In nucleotides, the CDR3 is TGTGCCAGCAGTGGGGGGGACGGAACTAACTATGGCTACACCTTC. The entire variable domain, with the rest obtained from reference TRBV7-9 and TRBJ1-2, is as follows: DTGVSQNPRHKITKRGQNVTFRCDPISEHNRLYWYRQTLGQGPEFLTYFQNEAQLEKSRLLSDRFSAERPKGSFSTLEIQRTEQGDSAMYLCASSGGDGTNYGYTFGSGTRLTVV.

As to this clone: One end of the junction is discordant with germline, which a read error may explain. J is TRBJ2-3 and V is TRBV7-9; 10 bases line up with TRBD2. There are 16 residues in the CDR3. CDR1 and CDR2 (germline): SEHNR, FQNEAQ (reference sequence). In nucleotides, the CDR3 is TGTTCCAGCAGCTTAGTTTTAGCGGGGGGAGTCGATACGCAGTATTTT. Its protein product is CSSSLVLAGGVDTQYF.

CDR3 in amino acids: CASSTSLVASYEQYF. In nucleotides, the CDR3 is TGTGCCAGCAGTACCAGTTTGGTAGCGTCATACGAGCAGTACTTC. The V and J genes are TRBV6-6 and TRBJ2-7; the D gene is possibly TRBD2 (5 bases). This CDR3 comprises 15 residues. CDR1 is MNHNY, CDR2 SVGAGI, per germline (reference sequence). The V gene lost 5 bases and the J gene lost 4 bases, with 18 bases spanning the gap.